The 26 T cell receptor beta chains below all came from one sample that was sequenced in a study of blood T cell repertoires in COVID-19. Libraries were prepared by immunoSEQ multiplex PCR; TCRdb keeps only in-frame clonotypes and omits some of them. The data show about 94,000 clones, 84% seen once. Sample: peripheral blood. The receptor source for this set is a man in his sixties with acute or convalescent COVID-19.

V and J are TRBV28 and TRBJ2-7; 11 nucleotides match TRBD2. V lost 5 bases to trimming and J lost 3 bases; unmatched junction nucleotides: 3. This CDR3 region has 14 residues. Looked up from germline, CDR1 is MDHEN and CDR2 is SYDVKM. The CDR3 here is CASSASGGSYEQYF. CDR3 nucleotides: TGTGCCAGCAGTGCTAGCGGGGGGAGCTACGAGCAGTACTTC.

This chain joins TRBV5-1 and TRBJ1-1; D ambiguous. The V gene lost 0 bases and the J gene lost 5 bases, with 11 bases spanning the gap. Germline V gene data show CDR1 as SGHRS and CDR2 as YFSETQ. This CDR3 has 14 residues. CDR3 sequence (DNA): TGCGCCAGCAGCTTGGAGGCCAGAGGAACTGAAGCTTTCTTT. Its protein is CASSLEARGTEAFF.

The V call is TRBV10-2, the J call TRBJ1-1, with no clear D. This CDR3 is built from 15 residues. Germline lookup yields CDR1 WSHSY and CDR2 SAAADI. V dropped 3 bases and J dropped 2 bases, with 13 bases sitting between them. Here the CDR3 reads CASSDTRTSNTEAFF. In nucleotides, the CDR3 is TGCGCCAGCAGTGATACTCGGACTTCCAACACTGAAGCTTTCTTT.

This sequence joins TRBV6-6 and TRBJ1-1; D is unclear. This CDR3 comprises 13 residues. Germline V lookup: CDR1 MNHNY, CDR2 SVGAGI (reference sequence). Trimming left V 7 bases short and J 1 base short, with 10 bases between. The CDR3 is CASTLSENTEAFF. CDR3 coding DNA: TGTGCCAGCACCCTTAGCGAGAACACTGAAGCTTTCTTT.

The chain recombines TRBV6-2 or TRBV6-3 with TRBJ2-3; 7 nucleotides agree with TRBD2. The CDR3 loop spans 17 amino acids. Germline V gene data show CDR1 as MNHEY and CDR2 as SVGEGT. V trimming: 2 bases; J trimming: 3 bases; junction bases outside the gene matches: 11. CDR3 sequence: CASSYPSRRGVTDTQYF. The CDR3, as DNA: TGTGCCAGCAGTTACCCTAGCAGACGGGGGGTTACAGATACGCAGTATTTT.

The CDR3 spells CSASAGAEGEKLFF. The CDR3 DNA sequence: TGCAGTGCCAGTGCTGGCGCGGAGGGGGAAAAACTGTTTTTT. The chain joins TRBV20-1 to TRBJ1-4; TRBD1 is a possible D gene (5 bases). V was cut by 6 bases and J by 8 bases, with 19 bases left in between. This CDR3 contains 14 residues. CDR1 is DFQATT, CDR2 SNEGSKA, per germline (reference sequence).

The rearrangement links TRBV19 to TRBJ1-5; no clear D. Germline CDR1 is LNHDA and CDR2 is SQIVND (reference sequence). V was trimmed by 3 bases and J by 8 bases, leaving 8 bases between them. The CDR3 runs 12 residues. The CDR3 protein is CASSIPPEPQHF. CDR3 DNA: TGTGCCAGTAGTATCCCCCCCGAGCCCCAGCATTTT.

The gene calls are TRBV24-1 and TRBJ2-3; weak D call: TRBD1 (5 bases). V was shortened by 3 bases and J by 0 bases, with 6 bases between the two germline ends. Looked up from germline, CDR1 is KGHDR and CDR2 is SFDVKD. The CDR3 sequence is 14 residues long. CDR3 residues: CATSDPGSTDTQYF. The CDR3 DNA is TGTGCCACCAGTGATCCAGGGAGCACAGATACGCAGTATTTT.

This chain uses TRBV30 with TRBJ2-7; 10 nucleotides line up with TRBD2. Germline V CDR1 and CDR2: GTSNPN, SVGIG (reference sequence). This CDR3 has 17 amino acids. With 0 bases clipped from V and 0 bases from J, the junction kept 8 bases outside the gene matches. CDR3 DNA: TGTGCCTGGAGTGTATTCAGCGGGGGGGTCAGCTCCTACGAGCAGTACTTC. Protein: CAWSVFSGGVSSYEQYF.

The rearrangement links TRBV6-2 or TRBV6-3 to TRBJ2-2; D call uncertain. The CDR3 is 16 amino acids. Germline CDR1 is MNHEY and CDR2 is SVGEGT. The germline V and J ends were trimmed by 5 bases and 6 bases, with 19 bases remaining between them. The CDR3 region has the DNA TGTGCCAGCAGTACCGGGTCTAGGTTTAACCCCGGGGAGCTGTTTTTT. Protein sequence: CASSTGSRFNPGELFF.

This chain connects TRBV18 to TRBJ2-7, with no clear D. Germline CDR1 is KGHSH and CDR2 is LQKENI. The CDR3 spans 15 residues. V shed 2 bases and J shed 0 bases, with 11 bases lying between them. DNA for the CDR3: TGTGCCAGCTCACCAAACGACTGGAACTCCTACGAGCAGTACTTC. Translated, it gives CASSPNDWNSYEQYF.

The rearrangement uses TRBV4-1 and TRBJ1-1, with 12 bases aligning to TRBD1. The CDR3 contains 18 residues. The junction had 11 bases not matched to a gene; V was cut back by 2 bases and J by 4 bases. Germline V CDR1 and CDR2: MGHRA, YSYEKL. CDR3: CASSQRLGTGGRGTEAFF. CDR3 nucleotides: TGCGCCAGCAGCCAACGTCTCGGGACAGGGGGCCGAGGCACTGAAGCTTTCTTT.

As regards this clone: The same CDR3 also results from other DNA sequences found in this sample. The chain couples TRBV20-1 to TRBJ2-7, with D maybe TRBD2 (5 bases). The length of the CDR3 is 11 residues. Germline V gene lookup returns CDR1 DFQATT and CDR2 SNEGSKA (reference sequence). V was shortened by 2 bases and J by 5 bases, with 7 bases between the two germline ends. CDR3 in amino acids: CSARSGHEQYF. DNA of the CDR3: TGCAGTGCTAGAAGCGGTCACGAGCAGTACTTC.

The CDR3 region has the DNA TGCAGCGTTGGCCAGACAGGATTCAATGAGCAGTTCTTC. Its translation: CSVGQTGFNEQFF. The V call is TRBV29-1, the J call TRBJ2-1, with D possibly matching TRBD1 (6 bases). The CDR3 spans 13 residues. Per germline, CDR1 SQVTM and CDR2 ANQGSEA. V lost 4 bases, J lost 6 bases, and 13 bases lay in between.

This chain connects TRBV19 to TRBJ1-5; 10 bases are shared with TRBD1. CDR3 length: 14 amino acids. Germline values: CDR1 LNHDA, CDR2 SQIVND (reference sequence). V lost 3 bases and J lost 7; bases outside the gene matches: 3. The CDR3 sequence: CASSIPGQGQPQHF. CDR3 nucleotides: TGTGCCAGTAGTATTCCGGGACAGGGGCAGCCCCAGCATTTT.

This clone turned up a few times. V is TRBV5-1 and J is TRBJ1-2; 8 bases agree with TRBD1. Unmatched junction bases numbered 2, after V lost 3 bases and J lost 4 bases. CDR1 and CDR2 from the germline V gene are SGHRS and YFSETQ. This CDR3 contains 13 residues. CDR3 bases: TGCGCCAGCAGCTACGGACAGGGCTATGGCTACACCTTC. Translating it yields CASSYGQGYGYTF.

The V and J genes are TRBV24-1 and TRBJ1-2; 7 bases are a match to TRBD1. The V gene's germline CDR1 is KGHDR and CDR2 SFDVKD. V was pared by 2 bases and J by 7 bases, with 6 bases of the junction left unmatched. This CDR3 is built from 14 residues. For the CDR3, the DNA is TGTGCCACCAGTGATTCGGACAGGCTTCGTGGCTACACCTTC. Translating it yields CATSDSDRLRGYTF.

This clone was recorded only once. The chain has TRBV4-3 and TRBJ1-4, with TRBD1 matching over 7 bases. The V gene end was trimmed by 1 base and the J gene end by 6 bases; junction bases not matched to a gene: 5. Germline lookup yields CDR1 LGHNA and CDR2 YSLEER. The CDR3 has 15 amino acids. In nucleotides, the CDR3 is TGCGCCAGCAGCCAAGTGAAGGGGGCGGATGAAAAACTGTTTTTT. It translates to CASSQVKGADEKLFF.

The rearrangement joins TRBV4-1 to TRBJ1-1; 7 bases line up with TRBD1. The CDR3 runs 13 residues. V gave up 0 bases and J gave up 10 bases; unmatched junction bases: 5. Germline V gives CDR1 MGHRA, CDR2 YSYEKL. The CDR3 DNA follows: TGCGCCAGCAGCCAAGAATCGGCAGGGGGAGCTTTCTTT. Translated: CASSQESAGGAFF.

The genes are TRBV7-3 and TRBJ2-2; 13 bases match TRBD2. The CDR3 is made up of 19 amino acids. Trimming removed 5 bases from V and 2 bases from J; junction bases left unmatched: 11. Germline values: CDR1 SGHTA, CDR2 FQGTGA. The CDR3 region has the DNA TGTGCCAGCAGCCTATCCGGGACTAGCGGGGTTGGAAACACCGGGGAGCTGTTTTTT. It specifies CASSLSGTSGVGNTGELFF.

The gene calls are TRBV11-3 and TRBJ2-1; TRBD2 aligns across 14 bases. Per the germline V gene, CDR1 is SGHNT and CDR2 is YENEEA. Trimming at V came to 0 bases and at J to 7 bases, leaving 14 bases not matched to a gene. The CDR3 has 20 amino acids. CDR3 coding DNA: TGTGCCAGCAGCTTAGATATGGGACTAGCGGGGGCTCGGGCGAGGAATGAGCAGTTCTTC. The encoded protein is CASSLDMGLAGARARNEQFF.

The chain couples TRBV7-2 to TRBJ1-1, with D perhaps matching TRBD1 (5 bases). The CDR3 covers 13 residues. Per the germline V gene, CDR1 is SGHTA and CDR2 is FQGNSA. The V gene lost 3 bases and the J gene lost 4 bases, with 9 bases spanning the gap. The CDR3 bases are TGTGCCAGCAGCTTCGGACAAACCACTGAAGCTTTCTTT. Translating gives CASSFGQTTEAFF.

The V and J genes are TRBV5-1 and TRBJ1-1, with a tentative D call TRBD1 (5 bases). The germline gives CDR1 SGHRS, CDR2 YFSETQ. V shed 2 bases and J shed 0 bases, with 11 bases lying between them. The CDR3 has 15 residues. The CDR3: CASSLGETVNTEAFF. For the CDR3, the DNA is TGCGCCAGCAGCTTAGGCGAGACAGTGAACACTGAAGCTTTCTTT.

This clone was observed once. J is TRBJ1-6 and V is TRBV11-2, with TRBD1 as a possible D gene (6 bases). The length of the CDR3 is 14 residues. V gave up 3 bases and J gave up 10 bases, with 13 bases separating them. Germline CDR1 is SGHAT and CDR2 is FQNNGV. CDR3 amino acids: CASSFATGPSPLHF. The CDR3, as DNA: TGTGCCAGCAGCTTCGCGACAGGTCCCTCACCCCTCCACTTT.

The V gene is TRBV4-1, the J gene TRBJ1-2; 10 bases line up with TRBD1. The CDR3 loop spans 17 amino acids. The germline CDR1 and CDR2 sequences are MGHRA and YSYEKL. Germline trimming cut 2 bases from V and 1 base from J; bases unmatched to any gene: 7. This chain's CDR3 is CASSQTTGTGDNYGYTF. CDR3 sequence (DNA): TGCGCCAGCAGCCAAACCACCGGGACAGGGGATAACTATGGCTACACCTTC.

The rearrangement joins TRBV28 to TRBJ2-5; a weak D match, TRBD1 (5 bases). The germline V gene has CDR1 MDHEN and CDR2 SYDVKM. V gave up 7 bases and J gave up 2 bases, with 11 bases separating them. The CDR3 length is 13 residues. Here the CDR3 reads CASTRTLQETQYF. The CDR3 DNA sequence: TGTGCCAGCACCCGGACATTACAAGAGACCCAGTACTTC.